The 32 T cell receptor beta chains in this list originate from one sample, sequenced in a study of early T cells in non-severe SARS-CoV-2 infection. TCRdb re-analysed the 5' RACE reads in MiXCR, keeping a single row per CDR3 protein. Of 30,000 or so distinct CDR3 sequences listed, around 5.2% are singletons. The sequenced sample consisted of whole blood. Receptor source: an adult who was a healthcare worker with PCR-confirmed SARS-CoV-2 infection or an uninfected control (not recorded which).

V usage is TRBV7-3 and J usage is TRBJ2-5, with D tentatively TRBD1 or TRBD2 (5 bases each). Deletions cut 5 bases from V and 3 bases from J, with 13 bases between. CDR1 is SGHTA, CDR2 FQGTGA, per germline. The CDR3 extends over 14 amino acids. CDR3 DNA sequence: TGTGCCAGCAGCCCCACCGGGACCGAAGAGACCCAGTACTTC. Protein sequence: CASSPTGTEETQYF. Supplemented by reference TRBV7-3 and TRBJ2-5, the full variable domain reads GAGVSQTPSNKVTEKGKYVELRCDPISGHTALYWYRQSLGQGPEFLIYFQGTGAADDSGLPNDRFFAVRPEGSVSTLKIQRTERGDSAVYLCASSPTGTEETQYFGPGTRLLVL.

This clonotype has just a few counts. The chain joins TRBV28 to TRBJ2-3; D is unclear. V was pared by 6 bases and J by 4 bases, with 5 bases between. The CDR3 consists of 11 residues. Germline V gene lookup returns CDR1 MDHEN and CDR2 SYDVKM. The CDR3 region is CASSHADTQYF. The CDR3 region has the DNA TGTGCCAGCAGCCACGCAGATACGCAGTATTTT.

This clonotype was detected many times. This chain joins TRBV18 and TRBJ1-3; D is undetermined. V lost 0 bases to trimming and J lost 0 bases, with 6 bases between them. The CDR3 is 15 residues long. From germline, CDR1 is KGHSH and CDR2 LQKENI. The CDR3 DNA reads TGTGCCAGCTCACCACCGGTTTACTCTGGAAACACCATATATTTT. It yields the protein CASSPPVYSGNTIYF.

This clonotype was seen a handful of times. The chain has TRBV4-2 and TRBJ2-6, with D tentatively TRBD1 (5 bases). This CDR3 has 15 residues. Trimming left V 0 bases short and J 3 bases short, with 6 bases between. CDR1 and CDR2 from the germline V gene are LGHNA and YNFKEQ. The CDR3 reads CASSQDTGGANVLTF. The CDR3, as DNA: TGTGCCAGCAGCCAAGATACAGGTGGGGCCAACGTCCTGACTTTC.

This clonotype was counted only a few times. CDR3 sequence reads: CASREESSGANVLTF. The CDR3 region has the DNA TGTGCCAGCAGAGAGGAGAGCTCTGGGGCCAACGTCCTGACTTTC. This chain connects TRBV7-9 to TRBJ2-6, with D unclear. This CDR3 has 15 amino acids. Germline CDR1 and CDR2: SEHNR and FQNEAQ (reference sequence). The ends were cut back, 6 bases at V and 0 bases at J, with 9 bases in the middle.

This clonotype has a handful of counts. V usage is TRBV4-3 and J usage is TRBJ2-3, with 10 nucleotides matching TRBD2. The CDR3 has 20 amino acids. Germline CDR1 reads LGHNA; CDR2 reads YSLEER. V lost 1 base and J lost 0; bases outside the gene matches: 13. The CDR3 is CASSQGPRLAGESSTDTQYF. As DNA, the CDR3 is TGCGCCAGCAGCCAAGGCCCTCGGCTAGCGGGAGAATCCAGCACAGATACGCAGTATTTT.

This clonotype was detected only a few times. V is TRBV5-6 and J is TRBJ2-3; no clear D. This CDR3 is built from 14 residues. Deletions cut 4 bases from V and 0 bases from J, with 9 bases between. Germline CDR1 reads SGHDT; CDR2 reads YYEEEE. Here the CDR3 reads CASSELSSTDTQYF. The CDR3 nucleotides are TGTGCCAGCAGCGAACTATCTAGCACAGATACGCAGTATTTT.

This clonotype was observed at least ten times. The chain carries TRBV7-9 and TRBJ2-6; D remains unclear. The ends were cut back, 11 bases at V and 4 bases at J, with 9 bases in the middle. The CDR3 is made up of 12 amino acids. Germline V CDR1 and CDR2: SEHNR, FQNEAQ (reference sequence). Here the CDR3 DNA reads TGTGCCGGGTTCGGAGGGGCCAACGTCCTGACTTTC. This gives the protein CAGFGGANVLTF.

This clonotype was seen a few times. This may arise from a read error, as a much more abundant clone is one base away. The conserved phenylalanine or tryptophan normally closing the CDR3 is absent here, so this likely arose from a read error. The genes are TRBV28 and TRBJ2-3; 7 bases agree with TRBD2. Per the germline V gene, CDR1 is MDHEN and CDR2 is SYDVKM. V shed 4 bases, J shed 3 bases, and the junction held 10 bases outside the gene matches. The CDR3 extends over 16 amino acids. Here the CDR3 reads CASSSSVAGPTDTQYS. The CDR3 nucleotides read TGTGCCAGCAGTTCCTCAGTAGCGGGCCCTACAGATACGCAGTATTCT.

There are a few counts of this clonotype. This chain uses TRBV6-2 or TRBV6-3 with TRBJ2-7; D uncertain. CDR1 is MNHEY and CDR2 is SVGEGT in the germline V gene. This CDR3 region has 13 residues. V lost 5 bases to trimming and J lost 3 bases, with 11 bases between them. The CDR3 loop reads CASSPKTGYEQYF. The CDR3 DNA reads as TGTGCCAGCAGTCCGAAAACCGGCTACGAGCAGTACTTC.

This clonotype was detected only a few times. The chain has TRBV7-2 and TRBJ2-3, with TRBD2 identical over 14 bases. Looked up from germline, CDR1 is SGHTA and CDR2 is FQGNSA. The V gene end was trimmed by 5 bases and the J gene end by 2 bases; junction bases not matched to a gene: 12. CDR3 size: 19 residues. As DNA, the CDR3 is TGTGCCAGCAGCGGACGACTAGCGGGAGGGCTCCGGGACACAGATACGCAGTATTTT. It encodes CASSGRLAGGLRDTDTQYF. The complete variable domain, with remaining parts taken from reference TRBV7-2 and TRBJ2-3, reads GAGVSQSPSNKVTEKGKDVELRCDPISGHTALYWYRQSLGQGLEFLIYFQGNSAPDKSGLPSDRFSAERTGGSVSTLTIQRTQQEDSAVYLCASSGRLAGGLRDTDTQYFGPGTRLTVL.

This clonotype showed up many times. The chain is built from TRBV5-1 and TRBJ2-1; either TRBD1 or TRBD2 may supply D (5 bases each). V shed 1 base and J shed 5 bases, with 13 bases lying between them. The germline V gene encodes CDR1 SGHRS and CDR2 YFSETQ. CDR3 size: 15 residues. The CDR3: CASSLPERGDNEQFF. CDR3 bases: TGCGCCAGCAGCTTGCCCGAGAGAGGGGACAATGAGCAGTTCTTC.

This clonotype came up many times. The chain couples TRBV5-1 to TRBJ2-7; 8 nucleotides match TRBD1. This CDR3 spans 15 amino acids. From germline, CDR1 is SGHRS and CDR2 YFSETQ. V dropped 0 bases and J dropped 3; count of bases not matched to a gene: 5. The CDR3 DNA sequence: TGCGCCAGCAGCTTGGCCGGGACAGGAGTCTACGAGCAGTACTTC. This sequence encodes CASSLAGTGVYEQYF.

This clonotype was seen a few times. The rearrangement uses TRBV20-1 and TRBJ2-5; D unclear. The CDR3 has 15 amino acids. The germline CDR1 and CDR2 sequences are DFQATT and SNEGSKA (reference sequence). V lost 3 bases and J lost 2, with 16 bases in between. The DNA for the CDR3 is TGCAGTGCTAGTTCCAGGACGGGCTCTCAAGAGACCCAGTACTTC. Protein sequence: CSASSRTGSQETQYF.

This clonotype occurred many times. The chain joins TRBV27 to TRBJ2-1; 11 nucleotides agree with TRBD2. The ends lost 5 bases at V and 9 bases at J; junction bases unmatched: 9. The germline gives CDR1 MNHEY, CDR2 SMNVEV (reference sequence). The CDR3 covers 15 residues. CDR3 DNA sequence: TGTGCCAGCAGTATTGTAGCGGGAGGGCCTACTGAGCAGTTCTTC. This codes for CASSIVAGGPTEQFF.

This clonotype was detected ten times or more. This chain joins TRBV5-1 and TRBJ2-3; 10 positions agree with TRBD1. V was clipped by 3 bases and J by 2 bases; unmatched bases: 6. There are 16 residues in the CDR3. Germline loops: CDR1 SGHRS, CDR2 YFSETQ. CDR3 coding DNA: TGCGCCAGCAGCTACGGACAGGGGGGATTCACAGATACGCAGTATTTT. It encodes CASSYGQGGFTDTQYF.

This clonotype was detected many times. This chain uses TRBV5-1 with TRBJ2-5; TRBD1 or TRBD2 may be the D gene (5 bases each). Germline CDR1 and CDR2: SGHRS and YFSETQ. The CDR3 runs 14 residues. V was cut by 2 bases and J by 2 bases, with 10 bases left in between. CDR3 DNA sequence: TGCGCCAGCAGCTTTGGGGACCAACAAGAGACCCAGTACTTC. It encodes CASSFGDQQETQYF.

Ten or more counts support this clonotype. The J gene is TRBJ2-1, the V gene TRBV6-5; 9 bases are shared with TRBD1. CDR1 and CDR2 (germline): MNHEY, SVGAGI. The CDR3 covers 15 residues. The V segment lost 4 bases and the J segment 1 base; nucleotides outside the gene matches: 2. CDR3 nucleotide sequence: TGTGCCAGCAGTTCCGGGACAGGGTCCTACAATGAGCAGTTCTTC. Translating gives CASSSGTGSYNEQFF.

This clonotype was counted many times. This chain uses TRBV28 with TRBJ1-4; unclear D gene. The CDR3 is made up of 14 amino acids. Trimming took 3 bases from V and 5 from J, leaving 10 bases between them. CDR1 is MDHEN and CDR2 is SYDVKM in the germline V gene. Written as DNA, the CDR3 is TGTGCCAGCAGTTTGGGCCAGCAAAATGAAAAACTGTTTTTT. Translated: CASSLGQQNEKLFF.

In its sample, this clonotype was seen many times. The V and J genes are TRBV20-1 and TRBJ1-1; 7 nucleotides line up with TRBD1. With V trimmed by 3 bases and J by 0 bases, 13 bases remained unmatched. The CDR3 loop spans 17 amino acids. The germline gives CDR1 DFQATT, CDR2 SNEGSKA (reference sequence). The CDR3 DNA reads TGCAGTGCTAGTAAGGCAGGGGGGCTAATCATGAACACTGAAGCTTTCTTT. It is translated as CSASKAGGLIMNTEAFF.

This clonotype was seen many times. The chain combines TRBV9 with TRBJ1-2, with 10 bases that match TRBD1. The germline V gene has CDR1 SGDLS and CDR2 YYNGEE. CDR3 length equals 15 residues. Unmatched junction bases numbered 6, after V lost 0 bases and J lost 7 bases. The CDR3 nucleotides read TGTGCCAGCAGCGTAGAGACAGGGGGCGTTCCTGGCTACACCTTC. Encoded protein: CASSVETGGVPGYTF.

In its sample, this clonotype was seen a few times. CDR3 amino acids: CASSHFRGSSYVPDTQYF. CDR3 nucleotides: TGCGCCAGCAGCCATTTCAGGGGTTCTTCGTACGTTCCAGATACGCAGTATTTT. The chain links TRBV4-1 to TRBJ2-3; a possible D gene is TRBD1 (6 bases). The CDR3 length is 18 residues. Trimming took off 3 bases at V and 4 bases at J, with 23 bases between the two ends. Germline V gene data show CDR1 as MGHRA and CDR2 as YSYEKL.

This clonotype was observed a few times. The CDR3 loop is CASRTGVTEAFF. CDR3 sequence (DNA): TGTGCCAGCAGGACAGGGGTCACTGAAGCTTTCTTT. The rearrangement uses TRBV27 and TRBJ1-1; 8 bases match TRBD1. CDR3 length: 12 residues. V lost 6 bases, J lost 4 bases, and 1 base stayed unmatched. Germline V lookup: CDR1 MNHEY, CDR2 SMNVEV (reference sequence).

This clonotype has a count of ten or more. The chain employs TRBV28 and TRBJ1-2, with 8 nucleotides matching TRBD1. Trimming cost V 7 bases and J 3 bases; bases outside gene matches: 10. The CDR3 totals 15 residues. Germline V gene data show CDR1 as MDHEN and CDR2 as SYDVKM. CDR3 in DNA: TGTGCCAGCAACACGTACCAGGGGGCGCACTATGGCTACACCTTC. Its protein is CASNTYQGAHYGYTF.

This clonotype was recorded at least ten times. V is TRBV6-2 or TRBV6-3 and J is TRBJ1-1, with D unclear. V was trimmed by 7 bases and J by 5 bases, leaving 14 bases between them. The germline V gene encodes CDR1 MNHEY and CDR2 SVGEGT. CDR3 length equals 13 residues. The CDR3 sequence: CASTGWSDTEAFF. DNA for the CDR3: TGTGCCAGCACTGGCTGGAGCGATACTGAAGCTTTCTTT.

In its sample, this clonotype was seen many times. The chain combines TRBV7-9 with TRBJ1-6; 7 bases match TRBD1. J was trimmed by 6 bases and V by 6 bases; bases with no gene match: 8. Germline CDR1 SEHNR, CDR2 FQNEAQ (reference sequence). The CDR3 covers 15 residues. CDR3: CASSSTTGVNSPLHF. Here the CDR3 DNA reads TGTGCCAGCAGTTCGACCACAGGGGTTAATTCACCCCTCCACTTT.

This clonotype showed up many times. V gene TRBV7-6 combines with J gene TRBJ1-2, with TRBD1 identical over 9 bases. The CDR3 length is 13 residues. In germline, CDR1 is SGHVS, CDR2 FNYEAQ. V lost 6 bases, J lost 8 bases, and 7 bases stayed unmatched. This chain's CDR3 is CASSPDRGYGYTF. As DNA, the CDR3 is TGTGCCAGCAGTCCGGACAGGGGTTACGGCTACACCTTC.

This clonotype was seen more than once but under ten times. The CDR3, as DNA: TGTGCCAGTATAGGTCTAGCGGGTTTGGCCGGGGAGCTGTTTTTT. It translates to CASIGLAGLAGELFF. The V gene is TRBV19, the J gene TRBJ2-2, with 8 bases lining up with TRBD2. The J segment lost 6 bases and the V segment lost 7 bases, leaving 10 bases of the junction unmatched. There are 15 residues in the CDR3. Germline V lookup: CDR1 LNHDA, CDR2 SQIVND (reference sequence).

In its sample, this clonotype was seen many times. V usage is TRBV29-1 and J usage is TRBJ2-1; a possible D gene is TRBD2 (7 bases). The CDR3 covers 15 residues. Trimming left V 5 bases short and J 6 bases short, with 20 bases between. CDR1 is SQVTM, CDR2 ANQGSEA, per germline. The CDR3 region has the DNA TGCAGCGTTTCGCGTATGGCGGGGGCGGCCAATGAGCAGTTCTTC. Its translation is CSVSRMAGAANEQFF.

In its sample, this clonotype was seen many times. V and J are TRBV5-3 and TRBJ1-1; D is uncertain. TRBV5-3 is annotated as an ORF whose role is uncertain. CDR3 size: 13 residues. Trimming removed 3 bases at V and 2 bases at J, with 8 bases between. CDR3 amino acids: CARSWGPNTEAFF. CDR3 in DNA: TGTGCCAGAAGCTGGGGTCCTAACACTGAAGCTTTCTTT.

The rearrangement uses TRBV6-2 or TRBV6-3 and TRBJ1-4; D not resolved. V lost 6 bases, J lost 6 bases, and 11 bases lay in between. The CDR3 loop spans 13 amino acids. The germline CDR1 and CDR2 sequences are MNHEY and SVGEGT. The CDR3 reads CASSLRIYEKLFF. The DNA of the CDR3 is TGTGCCAGCAGCCTGAGAATATATGAAAAACTGTTTTTT.

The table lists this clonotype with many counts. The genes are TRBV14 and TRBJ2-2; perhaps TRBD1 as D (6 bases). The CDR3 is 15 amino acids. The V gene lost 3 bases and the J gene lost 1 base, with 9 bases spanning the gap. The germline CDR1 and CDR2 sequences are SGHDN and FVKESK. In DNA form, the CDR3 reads TGTGCCAGCAGCCAGATGGGACAGAACACCGGGGAGCTGTTTTTT. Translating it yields CASSQMGQNTGELFF.